This T cell receptor beta chain was captured by sequencing in a study of B cell selection in AIRE deficiency. Clones were sequenced by immunoSEQ multiplex PCR, and TCRdb holds only the in-frame ones, with some missing. Of some 20,000 clones in the sample, roughly 97% were seen once. Sorting defined conventional CD4 T cells as CD4+CD127+. This CDR3 region has 14 residues. V was cut by 6 bases and J by 3 bases, with 12 bases left in between. CDR1 MNHNS and CDR2 SASEGT come from the germline V gene. The clonotype originates from a human donor with AIRE deficiency. Sequencing was carried out using conventional CD4+ T cells sorted from PBMCs. The chain links TRBV6-1 to TRBJ2-4, with D perhaps TRBD2 (5 bases). The chain's CDR3 is CASRLSANKNIQYF. For the CDR3, the DNA is TGTGCCAGCAGGCTTAGCGCAAACAAAAACATTCAGTACTTC.